This T cell receptor beta chain was recorded in a study of blood T cell repertoires in COVID-19. The CDR3 spans 13 residues. With 7 bases removed from V and 0 bases from J, the gap between germline ends came to 10 bases. Recovered status applied to Cohort 3 donors who had two consecutive negative PCRs. It also applied to those with clearance or with symptom resolution. This table comes from immunoSEQ multiplex PCR, and its TCRdb copy is limited to in-frame clones, with some not included. The top ten hold more than 8.5% of the sample, which has 170,000 or so clones, approximately 85% seen once. This receptor was identified in a woman under 30 who had recovered from COVID-19. Source material: PBMCs or T cells enriched from blood (not recorded which). This chain uses TRBV12-3 or TRBV12-4 with TRBJ2-7, with D perhaps matching TRBD1 (6 bases). In DNA, the CDR3 is TGTGCCAGCACCCGGACAGACTCCTACGAGCAGTACTTC. This gives the protein CASTRTDSYEQYF.